This entry lists 30 T cell receptor beta chains sequenced from one sample in a study of persistence of HIV-infected CD4 T cells (dated by TCRdb to about 2020). The immunoSEQ hsTCRB assay version 4 in survey mode was used to sequence TCRbeta repertoires from genomic DNA. TCRdb took over this immuneACCESS table, retaining in-frame rearrangements with V and J assigned. Such tables are incomplete; in checked studies, under half of the missing clones stem from an unresolved V gene, and the remainder is unexplained. The sample records 43,000 or so clones, more than 80% of which are singletons. The ten largest clones capture approximately 1% of the sample. Read against the paper, the sample's treatment or condition label means: suppressive antiretroviral therapy. Cells were stimulated with anti-CD3/anti-CD28 magnetic beads as a nonspecific positive control representing the CD4+ T cell repertoire. Sorting of responding CD4+ T cells was based on upregulation of both CD40 ligand and CD69.

Which antigens these TCRs recognize remains unknown. This specimen was CD4+ T cells sorted from PBMCs after approximately 19-hour stimulation, taken from a patient who received antiretroviral therapy. The cell subset or site label, read with the paper, signifies: CD40L+CD69+ CD4 T cells responding to anti-CD3/anti-CD28 beads, representing the overall repertoire. The source is an adult man with HIV who was CMV-seropositive.

The rearrangement links TRBV5-5 to TRBJ1-5; no definite D call. Germline-derived CDR1 and CDR2 are SGHKS and YYEKEE (reference sequence). Trimming took off 4 bases at V and 2 bases at J, with 10 bases between the two ends. CDR3 length: 14 residues. The CDR3 DNA reads TGTGCCAGCAGCACGGACGGGGGCAATCAGCCCCAGCATTTT. Translating gives CASSTDGGNQPQHF.

The count of this clone is one. The CDR3 DNA reads TGTGCCAGCAGCTCCAACCCCGGCGATACGCAGTATTTT. It encodes CASSSNPGDTQYF. The chain joins TRBV11-3 to TRBJ2-3, with D unresolved. Trimming took 4 bases from V and 6 from J, leaving 11 bases between them. CDR3 length: 13 residues. CDR1 and CDR2 (germline): SGHNT, YENEEA. Variable domain in full (rest from reference TRBV11-3 and TRBJ2-3): EAGVVQSPRYKIIEKKQPVAFWCNPISGHNTLYWYLQNLGQGPELLIRYENEEAVDDSQLPKDRFSAERLKGVDSTLKIQPAELGDSAVYLCASSSNPGDTQYFGPGTRLTVL.

The V call is TRBV10-1, the J call TRBJ1-5, with 8 bases identical to TRBD1. Looked up from germline, CDR1 is WNHNN and CDR2 is SYGVQD (reference sequence). The trim removed 7 bases at V and 5 bases at J, leaving 34 bases unmatched. The CDR3 runs 23 residues. The CDR3 bases are TGCGCCAGCATTAGAAGGTTGGGCTACCGGGACAGGACTGCTTATTATCAGGATCAGCCCCAGCATTTT. Translation gives CASIRRLGYRDRTAYYQDQPQHF.

The V call is TRBV5-1, the J call TRBJ2-7, with TRBD1 matching 7 bases. The V and J ends lost 4 bases and 2 bases, in that order; junction bases with no gene match: 18. The CDR3 is 18 residues long. CDR1 and CDR2 (germline): SGHRS, YFSETQ. The CDR3 sequence: CASSLTPTFRDSPYEQYF. CDR3 nucleotides: TGCGCCAGCAGCCTAACCCCAACGTTCCGGGACAGTCCCTACGAGCAGTACTTC.

This chain links TRBV5-8 with TRBJ1-6, with a weak D call TRBD1 (5 bases). V was pared by 1 base and J by 0 bases, with 17 bases between. This CDR3 region has 19 residues. Germline V gene data show CDR1 as SGHTS and CDR2 as YDEGEE. CDR3 in DNA: TGTGCCAGCAGCTTGACGCCCACAGGCCTGAGCTCCTATAATTCACCCCTCCACTTT. Its translation: CASSLTPTGLSSYNSPLHF.

The rearrangement uses TRBV2 and TRBJ2-5, with D tentatively TRBD2 (5 bases). Germline assignment: CDR1 SNHLY and CDR2 FYNNEI. CDR3 length: 13 residues. V was clipped by 4 bases and J by 5 bases, with 11 bases between them. CDR3 loop: CASSVRTVETQYF. The CDR3 DNA is TGTGCCAGCAGTGTTCGGACTGTCGAGACCCAGTACTTC.

The rearrangement uses TRBV2 and TRBJ1-4; D is ambiguous. This CDR3 contains 14 residues. Trimming shortened V by 7 bases and J by 0 bases, and 9 bases separated the two germline ends. Germline V gene sequence: CDR1 SNHLY, CDR2 FYNNEI. The CDR3 here is CASTSRSTNEKLFF. Written as DNA, the CDR3 is TGTGCCAGCACCTCCAGATCAACTAATGAAAAACTGTTTTTT.

The chain joins TRBV5-1 to TRBJ2-7; possibly TRBD1 or TRBD2 for D (5 bases each). Trimming took off 0 bases at V and 0 bases at J, with 7 bases between the two ends. This CDR3 spans 14 amino acids. From germline, CDR1 is SGHRS and CDR2 YFSETQ. CDR3 protein: CASSLDGGSYEQYF. The CDR3 DNA reads TGCGCCAGCAGCTTGGATGGGGGCTCCTACGAGCAGTACTTC. The full variable domain, its missing parts supplied by reference TRBV5-1 and TRBJ2-7, is KAGVTQTPRYLIKTRGQQVTLSCSPISGHRSVSWYQQTPGQGLQFLFEYFSETQRNKGNFPGRFSGRQFSNSRSEMNVSTLELGDSALYLCASSLDGGSYEQYFGPGTRLTVT.

The chain uses TRBV5-6 and TRBJ1-3; D unclear. Trimming stripped 0 bases from V and 0 bases from J, with 13 bases between. There are 17 residues in the CDR3. Germline CDR1 and CDR2: SGHDT and YYEEEE. The CDR3 DNA reads as TGTGCCAGCAGCTTGGCCAGCGGCAGTTACTCTGGAAACACCATATATTTT. The encoded protein is CASSLASGSYSGNTIYF. The whole variable domain, filled in from reference TRBV5-6 and TRBJ1-3, reads DAGVTQSPTHLIKTRGQQVTLRCSPKSGHDTVSWYQQALGQGPQFIFQYYEEEERQRGNFPDRFSGHQFPNYSSELNVNALLLGDSALYLCASSLASGSYSGNTIYFGEGSWLTVV.

The chain is built from TRBV19 and TRBJ2-3; TRBD1 aligns across 8 bases. Germline CDR1 is LNHDA and CDR2 is SQIVND (reference sequence). The CDR3 covers 15 residues. Trimming cost V 3 bases and J 5 bases; bases outside gene matches: 7. The CDR3 region is CASSIWRQGKDTQYF. Here the CDR3 DNA reads TGTGCCAGTAGTATTTGGAGACAGGGGAAAGATACGCAGTATTTT.

This clone was detected only a few times. This chain connects TRBV6-5 to TRBJ1-1; D may be TRBD1 (5 bases). CDR3 size: 15 residues. Trimming shortened V by 6 bases and J by 3 bases, and 17 bases separated the two germline ends. Germline loops: CDR1 MNHEY, CDR2 SVGAGI. The CDR3: CASSPEGQRYTEAFF. As DNA, the CDR3 is TGTGCCAGCAGCCCCGAGGGGCAGAGATACACTGAAGCTTTCTTT.

The chain combines TRBV5-4 with TRBJ1-2; D might be TRBD1 (6 bases). Germline CDR1 is SGHNT and CDR2 is YYREEE (reference sequence). The CDR3 is 15 residues long. V dropped 6 bases and J dropped 1 base, with 16 bases sitting between them. CDR3 in amino acids: CASNRDLNGNYGYTF. Written as DNA, the CDR3 is TGTGCCAGCAACAGGGACCTCAACGGTAACTATGGCTACACCTTC.

The gene calls are TRBV18 and TRBJ1-1; TRBD1 matches 8 bases. J gave up 6 bases and V 2 bases, and 8 bases lay outside the gene matches. This CDR3 comprises 15 residues. CDR1 is KGHSH and CDR2 is LQKENI in the germline V gene. CDR3 sequence: CASSPLSAGGSEAFF. The CDR3 DNA sequence: TGTGCCAGCTCACCATTGTCCGCAGGGGGCTCTGAAGCTTTCTTT.

The chain recombines TRBV3-1 (or the pseudogene TRBV3-2) with TRBJ1-6; TRBD1 aligns across 8 bases. The CDR3 runs to 16 residues. J was trimmed by 10 bases and V by 3 bases; bases with no gene match: 11. CDR1 LGHDT and CDR2 YNNKEL come from the germline V gene (reference sequence). CDR3 in DNA: TGTGCCAGCAGCCATCCCAGGGGGCAGGGTGGGTCACCCCTCCACTTT. Translated, it gives CASSHPRGQGGSPLHF.

The rearrangement joins TRBV4-2 to TRBJ2-3, with D possibly TRBD1 on 5 matching bases. V was clipped by 1 base and J by 0 bases, with 11 bases between them. This CDR3 is 16 amino acids long. Looked up from germline, CDR1 is LGHNA and CDR2 is YNFKEQ. In DNA form, the CDR3 reads TGTGCCAGCAGCCAAGTAGGGGCCGAAAGCACAGATACGCAGTATTTT. Translation: CASSQVGAESTDTQYF.

The V gene is TRBV7-3, the J gene TRBJ2-3, with 8 bases lining up with TRBD1. The CDR3 is made up of 15 amino acids. V shed 1 base, J shed 1 base, and the junction held 1 base outside the gene matches. Germline-derived CDR1 and CDR2 are SGHTA and FQGTGA. CDR3 protein: CASSLMGQGTDTQYF. The CDR3 region has the DNA TGTGCCAGCAGCTTAATGGGACAGGGCACAGATACGCAGTATTTT.

CDR3 DNA: TGTGCCAGCAGTCGGGACAGAGGGACCGGGGAGCTGTTTTTT. It is translated as CASSRDRGTGELFF. V usage is TRBV27 and J usage is TRBJ2-2, with TRBD1 matching 7 bases. Germline assignment: CDR1 MNHEY and CDR2 SMNVEV (reference sequence). With 5 bases clipped from V and 5 bases from J, the junction kept 5 bases outside the gene matches. The CDR3 runs to 14 residues.

The chain carries TRBV6-1 and TRBJ1-4, with a tentative D call TRBD1 (5 bases). The CDR3 contains 15 residues. The ends were cut back, 3 bases at V and 0 bases at J, with 8 bases in the middle. From germline, CDR1 is MNHNS and CDR2 SASEGT. CDR3 coding DNA: TGTGCCAGCAGTGAGGGGGGGGCAACTAATGAAAAACTGTTTTTT. Amino acids: CASSEGGATNEKLFF.

The chain couples TRBV7-2 to TRBJ2-6; D remains unclear. Germline values: CDR1 SGHTA, CDR2 FQGNSA. CDR3 length: 16 residues. V was shortened by 1 base and J by 0 bases, with 7 bases between the two germline ends. CDR3 loop: CASSLVTASGANVLTF. DNA of the CDR3: TGTGCCAGCAGCTTAGTCACAGCCTCTGGGGCCAACGTCCTGACTTTC.

CDR3: CAVTGSSGSGNTIYF. CDR3 DNA: TGTGCCGTAACAGGGTCCTCGGGCTCTGGAAACACCATATATTTT. The gene calls are TRBV7-9 and TRBJ1-3, with a weak D call TRBD1 (6 bases). CDR1 and CDR2 from the germline V gene are SEHNR and FQNEAQ (reference sequence). Trimming removed 11 bases at V and 0 bases at J, with 17 bases between. This CDR3 spans 15 amino acids.

The chain has TRBV18 and TRBJ2-4; D tentatively fits TRBD1 or TRBD2 (5 bases each). V was pared by 2 bases and J by 1 base, with 9 bases between. The CDR3 contains 15 residues. Germline V gene data show CDR1 as KGHSH and CDR2 as LQKENI. The CDR3 DNA reads TGTGCCAGCTCACCAGGGACGGGGGCCAAAAACATTCAGTACTTC. Amino acid sequence: CASSPGTGAKNIQYF.

This clone has more than one count but fewer than ten. The chain is built from TRBV6-5 and TRBJ1-2; D possibly corresponds to TRBD1 (6 bases). V was trimmed by 6 bases and J by 8 bases, leaving 16 bases between them. Germline V gene lookup returns CDR1 MNHEY and CDR2 SVGAGI. CDR3 length: 13 residues. CDR3 protein: CASRDVRGRGYTF. The CDR3 nucleotides read TGTGCCAGCAGGGACGTCAGGGGACGGGGCTACACCTTC.

This sequence joins TRBV6-2 or TRBV6-3 and TRBJ1-1; the D is unclear. V was clipped by 4 bases and J by 1 base, with 10 bases between them. CDR1 is MNHEY, CDR2 SVGEGT, per germline. The CDR3 consists of 14 residues. This CDR3 is CASSSYRENTEAFF. CDR3 bases: TGTGCCAGCAGTTCCTACAGAGAGAACACTGAAGCTTTCTTT.

This clone has just a few counts. The J gene is TRBJ1-5, the V gene TRBV19; 10 bases are a match to TRBD1. The junction had 11 bases not matched to a gene; V was cut back by 5 bases and J by 7 bases. The germline gives CDR1 LNHDA, CDR2 SQIVND (reference sequence). CDR3 length equals 16 residues. CDR3 loop: CASSSHRDRGWQPQHF. CDR3 DNA sequence: TGTGCCAGTAGTTCACACCGGGACAGGGGATGGCAGCCCCAGCATTTT.

The gene calls are TRBV4-1 and TRBJ2-1; perhaps TRBD1 as D (5 bases). Between the trimmed V and J ends, which lost 1 base and 5 bases, there was a span of 9 bases. CDR1 and CDR2 from the germline V gene are MGHRA and YSYEKL. CDR3 length: 14 amino acids. CDR3 coding DNA: TGCGCCAGCAGCCAAGTTAAGGGGAACAATGAGCAGTTCTTC. Translated, it gives CASSQVKGNNEQFF.

The chain combines TRBV19 with TRBJ2-2, with 7 nucleotides matching TRBD1. The CDR3 has 15 amino acids. Trimming removed 5 bases from V and 1 base from J; junction bases left unmatched: 4. Germline CDR1 LNHDA, CDR2 SQIVND (reference sequence). The chain's CDR3 is CASSPGQMNTGELFF. DNA of the CDR3: TGTGCCAGTAGTCCGGGACAGATGAACACCGGGGAGCTGTTTTTT.

The chain joins TRBV11-3 to TRBJ1-3, with a possible D match to TRBD1 (5 bases). V dropped 5 bases and J dropped 1 base, with 21 bases sitting between them. Germline CDR1 SGHNT, CDR2 YENEEA. The CDR3 has 18 residues. This CDR3 is CASSPRTGGWGSGNTIYF. CDR3 nucleotides: TGTGCCAGCAGCCCCCGGACGGGCGGATGGGGGTCTGGAAACACCATATATTTT.

This chain uses TRBV19 with TRBJ1-5; the match to TRBD1 covers 9 bases. V lost 5 bases to trimming and J lost 4 bases; unmatched junction nucleotides: 12. The CDR3 consists of 17 residues. Germline V lookup: CDR1 LNHDA, CDR2 SQIVND (reference sequence). The CDR3 spells CASSLQGAELSNQPQHF. The CDR3 DNA is TGTGCCAGTAGTCTACAGGGGGCGGAATTGTCGAATCAGCCCCAGCATTTT.

This rearrangement joins TRBV2 to TRBJ2-7; the D is unclear. Germline lookup yields CDR1 SNHLY and CDR2 FYNNEI. This CDR3 comprises 14 residues. Trimming cost V 6 bases and J 3 bases, with 15 bases left between them. CDR3: CASSPDPGRYEQYF. For the CDR3, the DNA is TGTGCCAGCAGCCCGGACCCAGGCCGCTACGAGCAGTACTTC.

The V gene is TRBV6-5, the J gene TRBJ1-1; D not certain. The CDR3 sequence is 15 residues long. Germline CDR1 reads MNHEY; CDR2 reads SVGAGI. Trimming shortened V by 2 bases and J by 1 base, and 11 bases separated the two germline ends. The chain's CDR3 is CASSYATGRNTEAFF. The CDR3 nucleotides read TGTGCCAGCAGTTACGCGACGGGCAGGAACACTGAAGCTTTCTTT.